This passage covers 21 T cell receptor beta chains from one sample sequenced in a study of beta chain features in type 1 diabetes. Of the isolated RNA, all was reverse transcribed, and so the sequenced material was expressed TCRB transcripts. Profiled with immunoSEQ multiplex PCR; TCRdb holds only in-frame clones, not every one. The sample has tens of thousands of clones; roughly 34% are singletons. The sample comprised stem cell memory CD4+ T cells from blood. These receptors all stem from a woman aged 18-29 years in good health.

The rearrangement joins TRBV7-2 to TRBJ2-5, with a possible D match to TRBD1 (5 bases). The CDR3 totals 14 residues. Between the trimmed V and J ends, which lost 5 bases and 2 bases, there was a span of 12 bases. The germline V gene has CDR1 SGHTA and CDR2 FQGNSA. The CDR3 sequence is CASSPQGVQETQYF. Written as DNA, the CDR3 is TGTGCCAGCAGCCCTCAGGGTGTTCAAGAGACCCAGTACTTC. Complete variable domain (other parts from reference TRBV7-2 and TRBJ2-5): GAGVSQSPSNKVTEKGKDVELRCDPISGHTALYWYRQSLGQGLEFLIYFQGNSAPDKSGLPSDRFSAERTGGSVSTLTIQRTQQEDSAVYLCASSPQGVQETQYFGPGTRLLVL.

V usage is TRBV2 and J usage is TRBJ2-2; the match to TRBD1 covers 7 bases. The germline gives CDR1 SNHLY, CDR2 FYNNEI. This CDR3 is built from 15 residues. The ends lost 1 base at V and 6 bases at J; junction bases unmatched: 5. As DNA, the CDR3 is TGTGCCAGCAGTGAAGAGACAGGGAAATCCGGGGAGCTGTTTTTT. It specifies CASSEETGKSGELFF.

In DNA, the CDR3 is TGTGCCACCATCCCCGAGCGGGGAGTTACGCAGTATTTT. This encodes CATIPERGVTQYF. V gene TRBV19 combines with J gene TRBJ2-3; 7 positions agree with TRBD2. Germline CDR1 reads LNHDA; CDR2 reads SQIVND (reference sequence). The trim removed 10 bases at V and 8 bases at J, leaving 12 bases unmatched. The CDR3 spans 13 residues.

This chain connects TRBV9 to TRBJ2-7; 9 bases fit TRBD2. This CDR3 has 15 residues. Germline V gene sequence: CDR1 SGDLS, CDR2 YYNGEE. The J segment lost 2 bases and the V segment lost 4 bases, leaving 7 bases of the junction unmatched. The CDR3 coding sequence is TGTGCCAGCAGCTTTGGGACTAGCCGCGCCTACGAGCAGTACTTC. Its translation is CASSFGTSRAYEQYF.

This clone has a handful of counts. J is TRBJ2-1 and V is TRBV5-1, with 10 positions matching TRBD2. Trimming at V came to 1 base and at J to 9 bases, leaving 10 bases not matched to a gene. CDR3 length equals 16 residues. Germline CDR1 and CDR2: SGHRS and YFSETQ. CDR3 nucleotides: TGCGCCAGCAGCTTGTTTACTAGCGGGATAGGGGGTGAGCAGTTCTTC. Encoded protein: CASSLFTSGIGGEQFF.

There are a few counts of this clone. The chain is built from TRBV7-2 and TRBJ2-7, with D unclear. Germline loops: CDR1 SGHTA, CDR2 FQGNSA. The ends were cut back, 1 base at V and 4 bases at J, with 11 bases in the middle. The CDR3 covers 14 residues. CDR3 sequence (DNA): TGTGCCAGCAGCTTAGAGAGAGGTAATTACGAGCAGTACTTC. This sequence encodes CASSLERGNYEQYF.

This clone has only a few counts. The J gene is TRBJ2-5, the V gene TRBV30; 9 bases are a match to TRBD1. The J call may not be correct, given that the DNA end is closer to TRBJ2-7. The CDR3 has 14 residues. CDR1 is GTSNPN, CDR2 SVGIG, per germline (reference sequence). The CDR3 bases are TGTGCCTGGAGCGCCGGGACAGGGAAGTACGAGCAGTACTTC. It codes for CAWSAGTGKYEQYF.

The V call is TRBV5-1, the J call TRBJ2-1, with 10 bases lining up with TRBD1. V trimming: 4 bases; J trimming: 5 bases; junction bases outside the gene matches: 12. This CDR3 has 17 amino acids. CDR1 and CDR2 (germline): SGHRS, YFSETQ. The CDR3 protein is CASSLRQGASSNNEQFF. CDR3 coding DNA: TGCGCCAGCAGCCTCCGACAGGGGGCATCGAGTAACAATGAGCAGTTCTTC. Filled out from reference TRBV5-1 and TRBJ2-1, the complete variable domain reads KAGVTQTPRYLIKTRGQQVTLSCSPISGHRSVSWYQQTPGQGLQFLFEYFSETQRNKGNFPGRFSGRQFSNSRSEMNVSTLELGDSALYLCASSLRQGASSNNEQFFGPGTRLTVL.

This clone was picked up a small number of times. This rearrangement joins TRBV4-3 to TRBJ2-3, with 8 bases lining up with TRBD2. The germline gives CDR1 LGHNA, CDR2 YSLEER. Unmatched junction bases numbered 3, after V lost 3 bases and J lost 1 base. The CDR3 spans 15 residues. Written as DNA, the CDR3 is TGCGCCAGCAGCCATGTTAGCGGGGGCACAGATACGCAGTATTTT. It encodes CASSHVSGGTDTQYF.

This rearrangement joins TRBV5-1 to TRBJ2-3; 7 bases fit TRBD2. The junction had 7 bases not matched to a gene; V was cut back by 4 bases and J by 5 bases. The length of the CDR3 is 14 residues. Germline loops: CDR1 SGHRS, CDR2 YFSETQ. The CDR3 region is CASSLGTNQDTQYF. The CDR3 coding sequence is TGCGCCAGCAGCCTCGGGACTAACCAAGATACGCAGTATTTT.

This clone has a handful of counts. The CDR3 region is CAISLAGDSNEQFF. CDR3 DNA: TGTGCCATCAGTCTAGCGGGGGACTCGAATGAGCAGTTCTTC. The V and J genes are TRBV10-3 and TRBJ2-1; TRBD2 matches 10 bases. The junction had 5 bases not matched to a gene; V was cut back by 5 bases and J by 7 bases. This CDR3 comprises 14 residues. Germline V lookup: CDR1 ENHRY, CDR2 SYGVKD.

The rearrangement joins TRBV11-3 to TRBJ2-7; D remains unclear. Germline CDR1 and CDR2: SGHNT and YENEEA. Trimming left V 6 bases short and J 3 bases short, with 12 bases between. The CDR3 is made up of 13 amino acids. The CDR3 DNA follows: TGTGCCAGCAGTTTCGGAGTGAACTACGAGCAGTACTTC. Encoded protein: CASSFGVNYEQYF.

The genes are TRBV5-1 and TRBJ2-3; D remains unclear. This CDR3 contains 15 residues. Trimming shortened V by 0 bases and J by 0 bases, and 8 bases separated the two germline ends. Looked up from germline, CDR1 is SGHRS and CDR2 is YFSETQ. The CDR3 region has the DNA TGCGCCAGCAGCTTGGGGTCAGTTAGCACAGATACGCAGTATTTT. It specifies CASSLGSVSTDTQYF.

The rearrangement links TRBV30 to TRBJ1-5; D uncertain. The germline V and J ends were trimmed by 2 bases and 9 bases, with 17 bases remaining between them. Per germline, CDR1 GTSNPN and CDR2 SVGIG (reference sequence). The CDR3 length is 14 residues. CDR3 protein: CAWSPGSLRRPQHF. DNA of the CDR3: TGTGCCTGGAGTCCGGGGAGTCTGAGACGGCCCCAGCATTTT.

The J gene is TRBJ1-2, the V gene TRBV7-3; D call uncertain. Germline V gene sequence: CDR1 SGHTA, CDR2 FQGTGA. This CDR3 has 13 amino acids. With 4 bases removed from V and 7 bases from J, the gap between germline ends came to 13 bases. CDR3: CASSSREGSGYTF. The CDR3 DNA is TGTGCCAGCAGCTCCCGAGAGGGATCTGGCTACACCTTC.

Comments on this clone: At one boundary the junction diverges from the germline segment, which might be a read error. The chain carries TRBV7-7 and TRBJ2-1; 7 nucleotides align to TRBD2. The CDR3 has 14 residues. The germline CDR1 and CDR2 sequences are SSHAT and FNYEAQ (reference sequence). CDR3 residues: CASSSLAELSEQFF. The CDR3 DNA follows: TGTGCTAGCAGCTCCCTAGCGGAGTTGAGTGAGCAGTTCTTC.

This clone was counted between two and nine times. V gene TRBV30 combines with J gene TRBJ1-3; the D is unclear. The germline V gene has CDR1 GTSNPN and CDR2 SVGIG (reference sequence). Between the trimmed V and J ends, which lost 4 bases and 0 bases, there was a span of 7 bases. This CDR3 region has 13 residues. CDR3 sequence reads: CAWNSISGNTIYF. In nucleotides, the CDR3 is TGTGCCTGGAATTCCATCTCTGGAAACACCATATATTTT.

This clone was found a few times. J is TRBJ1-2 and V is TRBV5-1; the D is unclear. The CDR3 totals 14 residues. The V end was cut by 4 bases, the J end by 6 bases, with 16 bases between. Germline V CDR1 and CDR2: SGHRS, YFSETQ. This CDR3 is CASSLLVEADGYTF. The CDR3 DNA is TGCGCCAGCAGCCTCTTGGTTGAGGCGGATGGCTACACCTTC.

The CDR3 nucleotides read TGTGCCAGCAGCCCGACAGGGGCGGCAGGGCCCAATTCACCCCTCCACTTT. Amino acids: CASSPTGAAGPNSPLHF. This chain uses TRBV9 with TRBJ1-6, with 8 bases matching TRBD1. V lost 4 bases and J lost 7; bases outside the gene matches: 13. CDR3 length: 17 amino acids. Germline CDR1 reads SGDLS; CDR2 reads YYNGEE. Complete variable domain (other parts from reference TRBV9 and TRBJ1-6): DSGVTQTPKHLITATGQRVTLRCSPRSGDLSVYWYQQSLDQGLQFLIQYYNGEERAKGNILERFSAQQFPDLHSELNLSSLELGDSALYFCASSPTGAAGPNSPLHFGNGTRLTVT.

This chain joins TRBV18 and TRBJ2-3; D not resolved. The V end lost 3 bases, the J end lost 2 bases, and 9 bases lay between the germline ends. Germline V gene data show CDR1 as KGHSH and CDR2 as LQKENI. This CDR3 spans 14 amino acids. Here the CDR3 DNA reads TGTGCCAGCTCACCTGGAGTAGACACAGATACGCAGTATTTT. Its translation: CASSPGVDTDTQYF.

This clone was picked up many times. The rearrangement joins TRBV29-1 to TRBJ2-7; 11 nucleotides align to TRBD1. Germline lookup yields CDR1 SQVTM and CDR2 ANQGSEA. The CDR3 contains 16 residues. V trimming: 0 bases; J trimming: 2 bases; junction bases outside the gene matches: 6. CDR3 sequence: CSVEDVGGQGAYEQYF. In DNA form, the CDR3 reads TGCAGCGTTGAAGATGTGGGGGGACAGGGGGCCTACGAGCAGTACTTC.